The 4 T cell receptor beta chains presented below share a single source sample, sequenced in a study of molecular identifiers for immune sequencing clone quantification. TCRdb recomputed calls from the PCR reads with MiXCR, one row per CDR3 protein. The sample consists of 490,000 or so distinct CDR3 sequences, roughly 24% of them appearing once. Sequences were obtained from naive CD8+ T cells from blood, with Jurkat cell RNA spiked in. The subset denotes: FACS-sorted CD8+CD4-CCR7+CD45RA+ naive T cells. All receptors come from a human donor in good health. Some libraries in this study had Jurkat cell RNA spiked in.

This clonotype has just a few counts. V usage is TRBV6-5 and J usage is TRBJ2-7, with unresolved D. Trimming stripped 2 bases from V and 6 bases from J, with 14 bases between. The CDR3 runs 14 residues. Germline V lookup: CDR1 MNHEY, CDR2 SVGAGI. The CDR3 loop is CASSYLQVPFEQYF. The CDR3 bases are TGTGCCAGCAGTTACCTTCAGGTCCCCTTCGAGCAGTACTTC.

This clonotype was counted a few times. The chain carries TRBV7-9 and TRBJ2-7; D is perhaps TRBD1 or TRBD2 (5 bases each). Germline V CDR1 and CDR2: SEHNR, FQNEAQ (reference sequence). Trimming left V 8 bases short and J 0 bases short, with 17 bases between. This CDR3 is 15 amino acids long. This chain's CDR3 is CASRPGGSSSYEQYF. In DNA form, the CDR3 reads TGTGCCAGCCGCCCTGGGGGATCGAGCTCCTACGAGCAGTACTTC.

Remarks on this clonotype: The junction differs from germline at one of its ends, possibly a read error. CDR3 in amino acids: CARSAGTGPYF. CDR3 nucleotides: TGTGCCCGCAGCGCCGGGACAGGTCCATACTTC. J is TRBJ2-7 and V is TRBV7-2; the match to TRBD1 covers 8 bases. This CDR3 is built from 11 residues. CDR1 SGHTA and CDR2 FQGNSA come from the germline V gene. Full variable domain (missing parts from reference TRBV7-2 and TRBJ2-7): GAGVSQSPSNKVTEKGKDVELRCDPISGHTALYWYRQSLGQGLEFLIYFQGNSAPDKSGLPSDRFSAERTGGSVSTLTIQRTQQEDSAVYLCARSAGTGPYFGPGTRLTVT.

The J gene is TRBJ2-7, the V gene TRBV7-9, with 13 positions matching TRBD2. Looked up from germline, CDR1 is SEHNR and CDR2 is FQNEAQ (reference sequence). V lost 4 bases, J lost 0 bases, and 9 bases stayed unmatched. The CDR3 runs 18 residues. The CDR3 coding sequence is TGTGCCAGCAGCTACAGACTAGCGGGAGGTGCCCCCTCCTACGAGCAGTACTTC. Amino acid sequence: CASSYRLAGGAPSYEQYF.